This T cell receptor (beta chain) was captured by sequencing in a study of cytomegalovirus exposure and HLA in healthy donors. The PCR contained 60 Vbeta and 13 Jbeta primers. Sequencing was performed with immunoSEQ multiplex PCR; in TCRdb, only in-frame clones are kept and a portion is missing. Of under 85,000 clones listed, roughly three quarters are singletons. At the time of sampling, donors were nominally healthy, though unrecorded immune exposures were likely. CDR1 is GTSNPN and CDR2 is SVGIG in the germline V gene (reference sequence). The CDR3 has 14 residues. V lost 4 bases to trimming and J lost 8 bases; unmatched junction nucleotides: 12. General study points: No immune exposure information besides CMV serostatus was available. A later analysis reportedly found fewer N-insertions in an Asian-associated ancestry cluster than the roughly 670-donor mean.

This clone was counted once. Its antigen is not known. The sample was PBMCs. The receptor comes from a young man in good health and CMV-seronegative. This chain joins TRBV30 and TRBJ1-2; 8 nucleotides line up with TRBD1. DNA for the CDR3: TGTGCCTGGATGGTCGGGACAGGCTCCCGAGGCTACACCTTC. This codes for CAWMVGTGSRGYTF.